The text below deals with one T cell receptor (beta chain). Its antigen is still unknown. It may be a read error: a sequence one base away is much more abundant. The CDR3 is made up of 15 amino acids. Trimming at V came to 5 bases and at J to 6 bases, leaving 13 bases not matched to a gene. Germline V CDR1 and CDR2: MNHEY, SVGAGI. This sample was included in a study of human T cells and chemical hapten exposure. TCRdb reprocessed the RACE reads via MiXCR and lists one record per CDR3 protein. Of roughly 38,000 distinct CDR3 sequences listed, approximately 3.6% are singletons. Study-level findings and limits: Controls formed significantly fewer large CDR3 similarity clusters than expanded TCRs did. No alteration of TCRs above 1 in 1000 frequency was seen with DPC sensitization.

Specified time point: patch test 1, 2 weeks after DPC sensitization. Treatment described: therapeutic diphenylcyclopropenone sensitization with weekly scalp DPC. Unfractionated whole blood yielded the extracted total RNA. The receptor's source is a man between 45 and 60 years old with alopecia areata. Some clones in this sample may be carry-over from other donors' samples. Specimen: whole blood, collected in connection with sensitization to the hapten diphenylcyclopropenone (DPC). This chain links TRBV6-5 with TRBJ2-7; 7 bases line up with TRBD2. CDR3: CASSTGKGRGGEQYF. The CDR3 DNA sequence: TGTGCCAGCAGTACCGGGAAAGGGAGGGGCGGCGAGCAGTACTTC.